One T cell receptor (beta chain) is described in this entry. This specimen comes from a study of blood T cell repertoires in COVID-19. Study-level background: Some COVID-19 samples were acute and others convalescent; all came from the United States, Italy and Spain. T cells, B-cell-depleted T cells, or PBMCs supplied cDNA or gDNA.

J gave up 4 bases and V 0 bases, and 3 bases lay outside the gene matches. The germline V gene encodes CDR1 SGHTA and CDR2 FQGTGA. The CDR3 extends over 15 amino acids. In the source study's methods: Reference gene primer amplification gave estimated nucleated cell counts. Clones were read by immunoSEQ multiplex PCR, and TCRdb kept only the in-frame ones, dropping some. The DNA was the basis for D and trimming; V, J and clone size are from that table. The sample consists of 150,000 to 200,000 clones, 80% to 90% of them appearing once. V and J are TRBV7-3 and TRBJ2-3, with TRBD1 matching 8 bases. The receptor's source is a man aged 35 to 55 with acute or convalescent COVID-19. Sequencing used peripheral blood. CDR3 in DNA: TGTGCCAGCAGCTTAACGGGACAGGTAGCAGATACGCAGTATTTT. Translation: CASSLTGQVADTQYF.